This record looks at one T cell receptor beta chain sequence and its context. Its antigen is still unknown. The data belong to a study of T-cell memory formation after mild COVID-19. TCRdb analysed the 5' RACE reads with MiXCR anew, one entry per CDR3 protein. The sample lists about 470,000 distinct CDR3 sequences, around a quarter occurring once. Overall study findings and caveats: A second wave expanding day 15 to 37 was CD4+-biased; contracting clones were balanced.

The clonotype comes from an adult woman who had mild COVID-19 (a few samples of this study predate the infection). Cell type and time point are not known. Input material: PBMCs or a T cell subset sorted from them (not recorded which).

The CDR3 bases are TGCAGTGCTAGCCCAGGGGCTACCAATGAGCAGTTCTTC. This gives the protein CSASPGATNEQFF. The V and J genes are TRBV20-1 and TRBJ2-1, with D perhaps matching TRBD1 (6 bases). This CDR3 region has 13 residues. Germline V lookup: CDR1 DFQATT, CDR2 SNEGSKA (reference sequence). V was trimmed by 3 bases and J by 6 bases, leaving 12 bases between them.